The 27 T cell receptor beta chains reported below all come from one sample, sequenced in a study of blood T cell repertoires in COVID-19. The protocol was immunoSEQ multiplex PCR, while the TCRdb copy is restricted to in-frame clones and leaves out a portion. The sample includes 270,000 or so clones, 75% to 90% of them seen just once. The sequenced sample was peripheral blood. These receptors were obtained from a woman under 40 with active or convalescent COVID-19.

This chain joins TRBV5-1 and TRBJ2-3, with 12 bases aligning to TRBD2. This CDR3 is 16 amino acids long. Germline V gene sequence: CDR1 SGHRS, CDR2 YFSETQ. V shed 4 bases, J shed 5 bases, and the junction held 8 bases outside the gene matches. CDR3 sequence: CASSQGTSGLRDTQYF. For the CDR3, the DNA is TGCGCCAGCAGCCAAGGGACTAGCGGGCTCAGAGATACGCAGTATTTT. Combining the CDR3 with reference TRBV5-1 and TRBJ2-3 gives the whole variable domain KAGVTQTPRYLIKTRGQQVTLSCSPISGHRSVSWYQQTPGQGLQFLFEYFSETQRNKGNFPGRFSGRQFSNSRSEMNVSTLELGDSALYLCASSQGTSGLRDTQYFGPGTRLTVL.

The chain recombines TRBV9 with TRBJ2-7, with D possibly matching TRBD1 (5 bases). The germline CDR1 and CDR2 sequences are SGDLS and YYNGEE. Trimming took 0 bases from V and 4 from J, leaving 11 bases between them. The CDR3 has 14 amino acids. The CDR3 DNA sequence: TGTGCCAGCAGCGTAGCCTCTGCAGGGTACGAGCAGTACTTC. It encodes CASSVASAGYEQYF.

This clone has only a few counts. The genes are TRBV14 and TRBJ2-3, with D maybe TRBD2 (6 bases). This CDR3 region has 16 residues. V was clipped by 4 bases and J by 3 bases, with 17 bases between them. Germline V lookup: CDR1 SGHDN, CDR2 FVKESK. In DNA, the CDR3 is TGTGCCAGCAGCCCCCTGCGTGGGGGGTCAACAGATACGCAGTATTTT. Translation: CASSPLRGGSTDTQYF.

The chain couples TRBV6-4 to TRBJ1-2; 10 nucleotides agree with TRBD1. J was trimmed by 4 bases and V by 6 bases; bases with no gene match: 11. Germline lookup yields CDR1 MRHNA and CDR2 SNTAGT. This CDR3 spans 16 amino acids. The chain's CDR3 is CASRRRGQGNGYGYTF. Here the CDR3 DNA reads TGTGCCAGCAGACGGAGGGGACAGGGGAATGGCTATGGCTACACCTTC.

The chain employs TRBV6-5 and TRBJ1-2; perhaps TRBD1 as D (6 bases). The CDR3 spans 11 residues. The germline V gene has CDR1 MNHEY and CDR2 SVGAGI. V was cut by 11 bases and J by 3 bases, with 10 bases left in between. CDR3 region: CAAQGYYGYTF. CDR3 nucleotide sequence: TGTGCCGCACAGGGTTACTATGGCTACACCTTC.

The genes are TRBV18 and TRBJ1-6, with D perhaps matching TRBD1 (6 bases). In germline, CDR1 is KGHSH, CDR2 LQKENI. Trimming took off 1 base at V and 7 bases at J, with 11 bases between the two ends. The CDR3 runs to 15 residues. The CDR3 DNA sequence: TGTGCCAGCTCACCACAACAGGGCAAAAATTCACCCCTCCACTTT. Amino acid sequence: CASSPQQGKNSPLHF.

The chain uses TRBV2 and TRBJ2-1; the D gene is possibly TRBD1 (5 bases). Germline CDR1 SNHLY, CDR2 FYNNEI. The CDR3 is 13 residues long. Trimming removed 3 bases from V and 6 bases from J, with 9 bases in between. The CDR3 sequence: CASSDGRGNEQFF. The CDR3 DNA sequence: TGTGCCAGCAGTGACGGTAGGGGCAATGAGCAGTTCTTC.

J is TRBJ1-5 and V is TRBV28, with 8 bases matching TRBD1. The V segment lost 6 bases and the J segment 6 bases; nucleotides outside the gene matches: 7. From germline, CDR1 is MDHEN and CDR2 SYDVKM. The CDR3 consists of 14 residues. This chain's CDR3 is CASRPTGEGQPQHF. CDR3 coding DNA: TGTGCCAGCAGACCGACAGGGGAGGGTCAGCCCCAGCATTTT.

The rearrangement uses TRBV10-3 and TRBJ2-3, with 7 bases that match TRBD1. In germline, CDR1 is ENHRY, CDR2 SYGVKD. With 0 bases clipped from V and 2 bases from J, the junction kept 2 bases outside the gene matches. The CDR3 runs 15 residues. CDR3 DNA: TGTGCCATCAGTGAGTCGGACAGGCTCACAGATACGCAGTATTTT. It translates to CAISESDRLTDTQYF.

Worth noting for this clone: This sample also contains other DNA sequences that code for the same CDR3. This rearrangement joins TRBV6-2 or TRBV6-3 to TRBJ1-1; TRBD1 agrees at 10 bases. Germline CDR1 is MNHEY and CDR2 is SVGEGT. This CDR3 spans 16 amino acids. V trimming: 4 bases; J trimming: 1 base; junction bases outside the gene matches: 6. CDR3 residues: CASSSGQGRGNTEAFF. The CDR3 DNA reads as TGTGCCAGCAGTTCGGGACAGGGGCGTGGGAACACTGAAGCTTTCTTT.

The CDR3, as DNA: TGTGCCAGCTTCGACAGGGAACTCTATGGCTACACCTTC. It encodes CASFDRELYGYTF. The chain combines TRBV28 with TRBJ1-2; 7 nucleotides agree with TRBD1. The CDR3 runs 13 residues. J gave up 4 bases and V 8 bases, and 7 bases lay outside the gene matches. Germline V CDR1 and CDR2: MDHEN, SYDVKM.

J is TRBJ1-6 and V is TRBV7-8; weak D call: TRBD1 (5 bases). The CDR3 runs to 15 residues. The V end lost 2 bases, the J end lost 12 bases, and 17 bases lay between the germline ends. Germline V gene sequence: CDR1 SGHVS, CDR2 FQNEAQ. The CDR3 nucleotides read TGTGCCAGCAGCTTAAGAGCCACGGATGGACAACCCCTCCACTTT. Its protein is CASSLRATDGQPLHF.

This clone occurred a few times. V is TRBV28 and J is TRBJ1-5, with D perhaps matching TRBD1 (5 bases). CDR3 size: 12 residues. Germline V gene lookup returns CDR1 MDHEN and CDR2 SYDVKM. With 6 bases removed from V and 4 bases from J, the gap between germline ends came to 7 bases. The CDR3 region is CASRSGNQPQHF. In nucleotides, the CDR3 is TGTGCCAGCAGGTCAGGGAATCAGCCCCAGCATTTT.

The J gene is TRBJ2-7, the V gene TRBV6-5, with D uncertain. Germline values: CDR1 MNHEY, CDR2 SVGAGI. The ends were cut back, 8 bases at V and 2 bases at J, with 13 bases in the middle. The length of the CDR3 is 13 residues. The CDR3 coding sequence is TGTGCCAGCGGTTCATTACTTACCTACGAGCAGTACTTC. Encoded protein: CASGSLLTYEQYF.

The chain couples TRBV5-1 to TRBJ2-7; 13 bases are a match to TRBD2. Germline assignment: CDR1 SGHRS and CDR2 YFSETQ. With 3 bases clipped from V and 0 bases from J, the junction kept 0 bases outside the gene matches. The CDR3 length is 15 residues. The CDR3 coding sequence is TGCGCCAGCAGCTGGACTAGCGGGGGCTCCTACGAGCAGTACTTC. Protein product: CASSWTSGGSYEQYF.

The chain couples TRBV12-3 or TRBV12-4 to TRBJ1-2, with D possibly TRBD1 on 5 matching bases. This CDR3 region has 13 residues. Trimming removed 6 bases from V and 7 bases from J, with 15 bases in between. CDR3 region: CASREQVVGGYTF. The CDR3 region has the DNA TGTGCCAGCAGAGAACAGGTGGTCGGTGGCTACACCTTC.

The chain employs TRBV19 and TRBJ1-2; D is undetermined. In germline, CDR1 is LNHDA, CDR2 SQIVND (reference sequence). V shed 5 bases and J shed 2 bases, with 9 bases lying between them. The CDR3 extends over 13 amino acids. The CDR3 loop reads CASSAPGNYGYTF. CDR3 sequence (DNA): TGTGCCAGTAGTGCCCCCGGGAACTATGGCTACACCTTC.

The chain couples TRBV9 to TRBJ2-1, with 9 bases fitting TRBD2. The CDR3 runs 14 residues. Unmatched junction bases numbered 2, after V lost 0 bases and J lost 7 bases. Germline V gene lookup returns CDR1 SGDLS and CDR2 YYNGEE. CDR3 in amino acids: CASSVGAGGNEQFF. The CDR3 DNA follows: TGTGCCAGCAGCGTAGGAGCGGGGGGTAATGAGCAGTTCTTC.

The chain combines TRBV6-5 with TRBJ1-3; D is possibly TRBD1 (5 bases). The CDR3 runs to 15 residues. Trimming removed 7 bases from V and 0 bases from J, with 13 bases in between. Germline-derived CDR1 and CDR2 are MNHEY and SVGAGI. The CDR3 loop is CASKEQGRSGNTIYF. CDR3 sequence (DNA): TGTGCCAGCAAGGAGCAGGGTCGCTCTGGAAACACCATATATTTT.

The rearrangement links TRBV15 to TRBJ1-5; D is unclear. Deletions cut 0 bases from V and 3 bases from J, with 6 bases between. Germline V CDR1 and CDR2: LNHNV, YYDKDF (reference sequence). This CDR3 region has 14 residues. The DNA of the CDR3 is TGTGCCACCAGCAGAGATGGGCCCAATCAGCCCCAGCATTTT. It yields the protein CATSRDGPNQPQHF.

The chain is built from TRBV5-1 and TRBJ2-7, with D maybe TRBD2 (6 bases). Per the germline V gene, CDR1 is SGHRS and CDR2 is YFSETQ. V lost 4 bases and J lost 0, with 14 bases in between. CDR3 length: 15 amino acids. The CDR3 protein is CASSLMPTSSYEQYF. As DNA, the CDR3 is TGCGCCAGCAGCCTCATGCCGACTAGCTCCTACGAGCAGTACTTC.

The sample holds a few counts of this clone. This chain links TRBV10-1 with TRBJ1-2, with 10 bases fitting TRBD1. The germline CDR1 and CDR2 sequences are WNHNN and SYGVQD (reference sequence). There are 17 residues in the CDR3. The J segment lost 0 bases and the V segment lost 1 base, leaving 5 bases of the junction unmatched. The CDR3 DNA reads as TGCGCCAGCAGTGAGTTGGACAGGGGGGTAGCTAACTATGGCTACACCTTC. It codes for CASSELDRGVANYGYTF.

The V call is TRBV5-4, the J call TRBJ1-1; D uncertain. CDR3 size: 12 residues. The germline V gene encodes CDR1 SGHNT and CDR2 YYREEE (reference sequence). V was cut by 2 bases and J by 2 bases, with 4 bases left in between. CDR3 nucleotide sequence: TGTGCCAGCAGCTTTCAAAACACTGAAGCTTTCTTT. This codes for CASSFQNTEAFF.

The V gene is TRBV6-1, the J gene TRBJ2-1, with D unclear. Germline V lookup: CDR1 MNHNS, CDR2 SASEGT. The CDR3 is made up of 13 amino acids. Between the trimmed V and J ends, which lost 5 bases and 7 bases, there was a span of 12 bases. The CDR3 protein is CASSSPTANEQFF. The CDR3, as DNA: TGTGCCAGCAGTTCCCCCACAGCAAATGAGCAGTTCTTC.

Regarding this clone: The same CDR3 is also encoded by other DNA sequences in this sample. Written as DNA, the CDR3 is TGCGCCAGCAGCTTGGGACAGGAGACCCAGTACTTC. It codes for CASSLGQETQYF. The chain employs TRBV5-1 and TRBJ2-5, with a possible D match to TRBD1 (5 bases). The germline V and J ends were trimmed by 0 bases and 5 bases, with 5 bases remaining between them. This CDR3 is built from 12 residues. Germline V CDR1 and CDR2: SGHRS, YFSETQ.

The chain uses TRBV21-1 and TRBJ1-1; the listed D gene, TRBD1, was not tested against the DNA. TRBV21-1 corresponds to a pseudogene. This CDR3 comprises 14 residues. The DNA of the CDR3 is TGTGCCAGCAGCAAACACAGAAAGAACACTGAAGCTTTCTTT. This codes for CASSKHRKNTEAFF.

CDR3 sequence (DNA): TGTGCCAGCAGTTACCGCACACCAAACACTGAAGCTTTCTTT. Protein product: CASSYRTPNTEAFF. The J gene is TRBJ1-1, the V gene TRBV6-6, with D uncertain. Germline V lookup: CDR1 MNHNY, CDR2 SVGAGI (reference sequence). The CDR3 is 14 amino acids. V dropped 2 bases and J dropped 2 bases, with 9 bases sitting between them.